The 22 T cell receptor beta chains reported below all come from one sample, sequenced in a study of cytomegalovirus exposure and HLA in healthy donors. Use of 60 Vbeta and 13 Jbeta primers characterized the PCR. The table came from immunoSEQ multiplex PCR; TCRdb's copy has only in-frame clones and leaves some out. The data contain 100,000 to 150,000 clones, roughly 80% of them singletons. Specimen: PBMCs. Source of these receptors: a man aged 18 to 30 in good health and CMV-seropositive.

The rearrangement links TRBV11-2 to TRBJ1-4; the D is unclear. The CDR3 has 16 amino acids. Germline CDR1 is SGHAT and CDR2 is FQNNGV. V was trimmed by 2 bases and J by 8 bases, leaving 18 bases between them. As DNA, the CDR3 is TGTGCCAGCAGCTTACGGAGGATGGGGAGAAAAGAAAAACTGTTTTTT. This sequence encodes CASSLRRMGRKEKLFF.

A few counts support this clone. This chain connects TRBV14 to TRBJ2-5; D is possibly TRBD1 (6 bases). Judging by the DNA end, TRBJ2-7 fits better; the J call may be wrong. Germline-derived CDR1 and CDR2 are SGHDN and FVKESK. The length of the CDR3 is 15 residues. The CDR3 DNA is TGTGCCAGCAGCCAGACAGGTATTGGATCCTACGAGCAGTACTTC. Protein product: CASSQTGIGSYEQYF.

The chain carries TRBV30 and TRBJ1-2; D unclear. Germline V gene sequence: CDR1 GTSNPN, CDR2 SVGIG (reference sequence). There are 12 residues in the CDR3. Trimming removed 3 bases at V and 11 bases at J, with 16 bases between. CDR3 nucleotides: TGTGCCTGGAGCGTAGCCTCCCCGGTGTACACCTTC. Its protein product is CAWSVASPVYTF.

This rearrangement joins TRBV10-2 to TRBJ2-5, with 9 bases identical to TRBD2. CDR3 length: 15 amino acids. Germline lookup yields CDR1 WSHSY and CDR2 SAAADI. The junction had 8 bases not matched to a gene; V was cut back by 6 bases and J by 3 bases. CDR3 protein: CASSPRTSAEETQYF. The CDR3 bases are TGCGCCAGCAGCCCTCGGACTAGCGCCGAAGAGACCCAGTACTTC.

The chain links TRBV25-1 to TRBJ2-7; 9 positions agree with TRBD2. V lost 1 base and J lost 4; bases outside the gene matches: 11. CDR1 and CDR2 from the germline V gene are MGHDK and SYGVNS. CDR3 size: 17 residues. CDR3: CASSELGASGAPYEQYF. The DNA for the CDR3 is TGTGCCAGCAGTGAATTGGGGGCTAGCGGGGCTCCGTACGAGCAGTACTTC.

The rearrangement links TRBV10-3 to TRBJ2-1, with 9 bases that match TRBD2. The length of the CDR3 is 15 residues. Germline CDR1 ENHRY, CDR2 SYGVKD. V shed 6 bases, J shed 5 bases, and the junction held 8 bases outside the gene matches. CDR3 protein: CAISIAGEGNNEQFF. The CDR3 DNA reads TGTGCCATCAGCATAGCGGGAGAAGGGAACAATGAGCAGTTCTTC.

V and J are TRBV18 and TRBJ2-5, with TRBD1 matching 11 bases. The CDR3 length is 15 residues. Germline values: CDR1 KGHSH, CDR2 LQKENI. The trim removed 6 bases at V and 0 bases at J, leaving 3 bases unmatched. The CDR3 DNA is TGTGCCAGCTCGCCGGGACAGGGGGACCAAGAGACCCAGTACTTC. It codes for CASSPGQGDQETQYF.

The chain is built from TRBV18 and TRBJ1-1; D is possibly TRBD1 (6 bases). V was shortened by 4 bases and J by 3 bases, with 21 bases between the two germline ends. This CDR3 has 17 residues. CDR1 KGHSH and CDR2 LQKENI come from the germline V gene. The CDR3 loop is CASSQVPTQDSYTEAFF. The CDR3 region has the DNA TGTGCCAGCTCACAGGTTCCCACCCAGGACAGTTACACTGAAGCTTTCTTT.

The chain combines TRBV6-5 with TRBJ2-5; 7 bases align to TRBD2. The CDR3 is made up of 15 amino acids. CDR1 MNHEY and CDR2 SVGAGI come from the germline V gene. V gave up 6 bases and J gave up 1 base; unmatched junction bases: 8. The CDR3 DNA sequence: TGTGCCAGCAGGAGAGGCGGGGGTGTCCAAGAGACCCAGTACTTC. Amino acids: CASRRGGGVQETQYF.

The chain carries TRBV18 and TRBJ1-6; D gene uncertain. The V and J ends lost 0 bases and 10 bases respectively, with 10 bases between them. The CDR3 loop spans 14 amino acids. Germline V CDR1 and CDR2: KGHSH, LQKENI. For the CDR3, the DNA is TGTGCCAGCTCACCACCGGACTGGAGATCACCCCTCCACTTT. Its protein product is CASSPPDWRSPLHF. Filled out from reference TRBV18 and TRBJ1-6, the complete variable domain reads NAGVMQNPRHLVRRRGQEARLRCSPMKGHSHVYWYRQLPEEGLKFMVYLQKENIIDESGMPKERFSAEFPKEGPSILRIQQVVRGDSAAYFCASSPPDWRSPLHFGNGTRLTVT.

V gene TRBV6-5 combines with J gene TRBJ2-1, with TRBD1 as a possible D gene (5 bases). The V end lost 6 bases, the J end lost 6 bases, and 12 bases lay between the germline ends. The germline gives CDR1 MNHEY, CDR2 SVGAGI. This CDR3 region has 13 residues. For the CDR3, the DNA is TGTGCCAGCAGCCCCCGGCAGGGCAATGAGCAGTTCTTC. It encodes CASSPRQGNEQFF.

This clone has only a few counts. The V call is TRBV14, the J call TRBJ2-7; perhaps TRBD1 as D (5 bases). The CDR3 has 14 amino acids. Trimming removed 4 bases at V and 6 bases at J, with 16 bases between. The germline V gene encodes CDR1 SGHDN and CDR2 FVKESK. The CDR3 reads CASSLRTTTTEQYF. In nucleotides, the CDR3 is TGTGCCAGCAGCCTTAGGACAACAACTACCGAGCAGTACTTC.

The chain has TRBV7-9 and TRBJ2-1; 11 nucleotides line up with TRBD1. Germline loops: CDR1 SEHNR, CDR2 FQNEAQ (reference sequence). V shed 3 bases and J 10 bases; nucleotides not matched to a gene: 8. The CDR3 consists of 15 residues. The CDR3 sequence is CASSFAGTGGREQFF. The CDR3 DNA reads TGTGCCAGCAGCTTCGCCGGGACAGGGGGTCGGGAGCAGTTCTTC.

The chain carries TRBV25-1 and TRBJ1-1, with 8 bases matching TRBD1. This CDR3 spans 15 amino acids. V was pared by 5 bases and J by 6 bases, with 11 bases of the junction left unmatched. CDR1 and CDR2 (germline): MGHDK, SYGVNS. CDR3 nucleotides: TGTGCCAGCAGTAATAATCAGGGGGCAATCGCTGAAGCTTTCTTT. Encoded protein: CASSNNQGAIAEAFF.

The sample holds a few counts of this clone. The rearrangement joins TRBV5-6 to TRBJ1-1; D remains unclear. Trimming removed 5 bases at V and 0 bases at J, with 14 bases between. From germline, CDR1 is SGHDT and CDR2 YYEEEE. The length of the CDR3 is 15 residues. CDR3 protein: CASSWAGGVNTEAFF. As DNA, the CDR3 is TGTGCCAGCAGTTGGGCTGGCGGGGTGAACACTGAAGCTTTCTTT.

The CDR3 coding sequence is TGTGCCAGCAGCTCCGGGACACTTTCTTGGGAGACCCAGTACTTC. Protein: CASSSGTLSWETQYF. The chain links TRBV5-6 to TRBJ2-5, with a possible D match to TRBD1 (6 bases). The germline V gene has CDR1 SGHDT and CDR2 YYEEEE. This CDR3 spans 15 amino acids. Trimming left V 3 bases short and J 5 bases short, with 17 bases between.

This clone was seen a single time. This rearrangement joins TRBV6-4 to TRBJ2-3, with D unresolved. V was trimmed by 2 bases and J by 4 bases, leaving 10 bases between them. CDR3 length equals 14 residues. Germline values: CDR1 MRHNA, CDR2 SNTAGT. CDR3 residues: CASSDGLFSDTQYF. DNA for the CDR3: TGTGCCAGCAGTGACGGGCTATTCTCAGATACGCAGTATTTT.

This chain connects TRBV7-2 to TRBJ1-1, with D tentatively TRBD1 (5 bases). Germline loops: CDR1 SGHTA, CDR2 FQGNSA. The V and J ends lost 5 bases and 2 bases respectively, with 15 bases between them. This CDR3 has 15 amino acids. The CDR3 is CASSTPGLTNTEAFF. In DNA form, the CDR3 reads TGTGCCAGCAGCACCCCGGGACTAACTAACACTGAAGCTTTCTTT.

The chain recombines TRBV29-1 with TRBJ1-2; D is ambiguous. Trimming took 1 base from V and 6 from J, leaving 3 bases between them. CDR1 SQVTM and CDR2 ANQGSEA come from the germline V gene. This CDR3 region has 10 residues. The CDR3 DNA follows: TGCAGCGTTGAAGTTAATGGCTACACCTTC. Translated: CSVEVNGYTF. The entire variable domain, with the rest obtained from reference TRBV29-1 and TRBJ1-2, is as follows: SAVISQKPSRDICQRGTSLTIQCQVDSQVTMMFWYRQQPGQSLTLIATANQGSEATYESGFVIDKFPISRPNLTFSTLTVSNMSPEDSSIYLCSVEVNGYTFGSGTRLTVV.

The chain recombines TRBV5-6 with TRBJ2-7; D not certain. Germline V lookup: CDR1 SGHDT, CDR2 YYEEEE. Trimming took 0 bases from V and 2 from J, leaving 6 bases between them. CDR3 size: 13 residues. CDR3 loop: CASSLGSTYEQYF. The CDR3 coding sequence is TGTGCCAGCAGCTTGGGCAGTACCTACGAGCAGTACTTC.

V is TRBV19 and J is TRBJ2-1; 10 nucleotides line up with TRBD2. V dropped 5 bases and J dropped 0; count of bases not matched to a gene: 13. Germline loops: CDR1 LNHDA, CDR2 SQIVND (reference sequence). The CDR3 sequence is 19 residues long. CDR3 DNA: TGTGCCAGTAGTGTGGGACTAGCGCGGGGGTTGAGCTCCTACAATGAGCAGTTCTTC. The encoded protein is CASSVGLARGLSSYNEQFF.

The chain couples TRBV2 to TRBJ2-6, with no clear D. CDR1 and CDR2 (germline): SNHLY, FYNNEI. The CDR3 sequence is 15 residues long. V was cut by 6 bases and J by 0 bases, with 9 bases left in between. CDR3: CASRPTVSGANVLTF. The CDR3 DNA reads TGTGCCAGCAGACCCACAGTCTCTGGGGCCAACGTCCTGACTTTC.